This T cell receptor beta chain emerged from a study of blood T cell repertoires in COVID-19. On the study more broadly: Donors in the United States, Italy and Spain gave samples during acute or convalescent COVID-19.

This clone was counted only a few times. The repertoire was sequenced with immunoSEQ multiplex PCR; TCRdb's copy has only in-frame clones and lacks some. The table has roughly 250,000 clones, roughly 88% seen once. The V end lost 4 bases, the J end lost 5 bases, and 17 bases lay between the germline ends. Germline V gives CDR1 KGHSH, CDR2 LQKENI. There are 16 residues in the CDR3. The origin of this receptor is a woman aged 25 to 39 who had recovered from COVID-19. The chain is built from TRBV18 and TRBJ1-4, with a weak D call TRBD1 (6 bases). The specimen was PBMCs or T cells enriched from blood (not recorded which). The CDR3 protein is CASSLSSGAQNEKLFF. The CDR3 DNA follows: TGTGCCAGCTCACTTTCCTCAGGGGCGCAGAATGAAAAACTGTTTTTT.